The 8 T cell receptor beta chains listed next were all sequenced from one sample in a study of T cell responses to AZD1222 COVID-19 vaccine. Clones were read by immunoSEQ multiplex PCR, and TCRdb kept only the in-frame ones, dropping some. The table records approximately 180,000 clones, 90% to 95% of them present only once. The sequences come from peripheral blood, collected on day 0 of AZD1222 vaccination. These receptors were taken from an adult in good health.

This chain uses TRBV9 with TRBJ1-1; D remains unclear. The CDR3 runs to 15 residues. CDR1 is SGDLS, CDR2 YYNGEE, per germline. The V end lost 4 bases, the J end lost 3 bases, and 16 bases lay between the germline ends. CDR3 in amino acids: CASSPERGMYTEAFF. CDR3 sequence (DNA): TGTGCCAGCAGCCCAGAGCGAGGGATGTACACTGAAGCTTTCTTT.

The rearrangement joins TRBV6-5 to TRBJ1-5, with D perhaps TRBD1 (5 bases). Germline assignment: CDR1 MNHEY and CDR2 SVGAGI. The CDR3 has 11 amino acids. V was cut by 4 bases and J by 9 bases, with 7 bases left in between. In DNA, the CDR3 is TGTGCCAGCAGTTTAACAGGGCCCCAGCATTTT. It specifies CASSLTGPQHF.

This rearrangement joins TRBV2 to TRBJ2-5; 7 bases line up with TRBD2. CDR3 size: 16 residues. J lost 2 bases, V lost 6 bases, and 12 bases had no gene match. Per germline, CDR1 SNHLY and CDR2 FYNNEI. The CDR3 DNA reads TGTGCCAGCAGCTTCGCTCGCGGGAGTAGGCAAGAGACCCAGTACTTC. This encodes CASSFARGSRQETQYF.

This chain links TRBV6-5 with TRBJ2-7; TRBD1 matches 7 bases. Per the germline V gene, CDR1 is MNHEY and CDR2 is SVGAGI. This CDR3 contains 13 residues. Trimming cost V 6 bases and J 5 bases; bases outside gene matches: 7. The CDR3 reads CASRPTGVHEQYF. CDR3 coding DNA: TGTGCCAGCAGGCCTACAGGGGTGCACGAGCAGTACTTC.

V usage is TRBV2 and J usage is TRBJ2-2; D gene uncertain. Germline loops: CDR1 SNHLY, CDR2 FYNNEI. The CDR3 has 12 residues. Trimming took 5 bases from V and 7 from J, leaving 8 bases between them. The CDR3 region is CASSFFSGELFF. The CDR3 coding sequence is TGTGCCAGCAGTTTCTTTAGCGGGGAGCTGTTTTTT.

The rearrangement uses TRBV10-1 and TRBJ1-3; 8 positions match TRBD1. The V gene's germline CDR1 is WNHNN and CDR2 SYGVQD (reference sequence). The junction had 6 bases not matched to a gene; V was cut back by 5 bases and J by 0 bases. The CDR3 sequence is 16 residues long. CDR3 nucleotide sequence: TGCGCCAGCAGTTCTCAGGGGGCCTCCTCTGGAAACACCATATATTTT. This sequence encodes CASSSQGASSGNTIYF.

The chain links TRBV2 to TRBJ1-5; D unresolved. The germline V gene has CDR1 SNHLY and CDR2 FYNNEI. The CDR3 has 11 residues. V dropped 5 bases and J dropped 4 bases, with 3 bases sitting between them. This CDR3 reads CASSFNQPQHF. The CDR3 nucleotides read TGTGCCAGCAGTTTTAATCAGCCCCAGCATTTT.

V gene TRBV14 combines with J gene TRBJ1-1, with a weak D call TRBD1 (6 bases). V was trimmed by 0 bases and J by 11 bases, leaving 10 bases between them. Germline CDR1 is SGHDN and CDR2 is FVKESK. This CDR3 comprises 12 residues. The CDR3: CASSQEQGRAFF. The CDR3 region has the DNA TGTGCCAGCAGCCAAGAGCAGGGGAGGGCTTTCTTT.